This T cell receptor beta chain was profiled in a study of blood T cell repertoires in COVID-19 (dated by TCRdb to 2018 to 2020). With respect to the entire study: Samples from collaborators originated in the United States, Italy and Spain and spanned both the acute and convalescent phases of COVID-19. The dataset comprised deeply sampled blood TCRbeta repertoires from subjects exposed to, actively infected with, or recovered from COVID-19. The sample metadata nearly always contained a de-identified subject ID, COVID-19 status, age in years and sex. The material from the prospective study consisted of cDNA or gDNA derived from T cells, B-cell-depleted T cells, or PBMCs. Where available, HLA class I and class II types were obtained from metadata supplied by the sample provider rather than from assay-based typing. The repertoires were released in a freely available public database intended as a resource for research on the immune response to SARS-CoV-2. Samples came from the ongoing ImmuneRACE study (first 160 participants) plus 1,254 subjects from 6 global collaborators.

Whole blood was collected in K2EDTA tubes by collaborating institutions according to the institutions' own protocols. For TCRbeta analysis, collaborator samples were shipped as frozen whole blood, as isolated PBMCs, or as DNA extracted from either sample type. The trim is 2 bases for V and 6 bases for J, with a gap of 7 bases between the germline ends. The germline V gene specifies SGHAT as CDR1 and FQNNGV as CDR2. CDR3 length: 13 amino acids, cysteine to phenylalanine. The kept DNA is CDR3 alone, 39 bases in frame from the first base. Concerning this clone itself: Its cognate antigen has yet to be identified. Base qualities are not recorded, but no much larger clone differs from it by a single base.

General findings and caveats noted by the study authors: Clinical and demographic metadata were provided uncurated, with the amount varying by source and participant.

TCRbeta CDR3 regions were amplified from genomic DNA by means of the immunoSEQ Assay, a bias-controlled multiplex PCR. As for how the authors treated the data: The number of nucleated cells in each sample was estimated from the amplification of reference gene primers within the assay. To quantify the absolute abundance of each unique TCRbeta CDR3 rearrangement, sequence reads were collapsed and filtered. For each sample, productive Simpson clonality was calculated by taking the square root of Simpson's diversity index across productive rearrangements. Sourced from immuneACCESS, this table was stored by TCRdb with only in-frame sequences that have V and J called. A share of the clones is absent; for the studies checked, an unresolved V gene accounts for under half, and the remainder has no known explanation. V, J and clone size derive from that table, while D and trimming were established from the DNA sequence. This sample comprises some 78,000 clones, about 89% of them detected only once. The ten largest clonotypes hold 10% to 15% of the sample.

The V and J segments used are TRBV11-2 and TRBJ2-2, and possibly TRBD1, on 5 matching bases. This sequence originates from a man between 70 and 80 years old with active or convalescent COVID-19. Specimen: peripheral blood. The nucleotide sequence reads as follows: TGTGCCAGCAGCTTACAGGGATCCGGGGAGCTGTTTTTT. This codes for CASSLQGSGELFF. The full variable domain, with segments outside the CDR3 supplied by the reference TRBV11-2 and TRBJ2-2 proteins, appears as EAGVAQSPRYKIIEKRQSVAFWCNPISGHATLYWYQQILGQGPKLLIQFQNNGVVDDSQLPKDRFSAERLKGVDSTLKIQPAKLEDSAVYLCASSLQGSGELFFGEGSRLTVL.